This record looks at one T cell receptor (beta chain) sequence and its context. The entry originates in a study of shared T cell receptors in the human thymus. CDR3 length: 16 residues. The germline V gene has CDR1 MGHRA and CDR2 YSYEKL. V lost 4 bases and J lost 8; bases outside the gene matches: 12. Only in-frame clones appear in the TCRdb table, and some are missing; sequencing was by immunoSEQ multiplex PCR. In the table there are 600,000 to 900,000 clones, 80% to 90% of which are singletons. This sample also belongs to another study, concerning human thymus T cells.

The V gene is TRBV4-1, the J gene TRBJ1-2; 11 bases are shared with TRBD1. This sequence originates from a girl in the first two years of life with a congenital heart defect. The sample taken for sequencing was thymocytes. The DNA for the CDR3 is TGCGCCAGCAGCCTTAGGACCCGGACAGGGGGCGCGGGCTACACCTTC. This translates into CASSLRTRTGGAGYTF.